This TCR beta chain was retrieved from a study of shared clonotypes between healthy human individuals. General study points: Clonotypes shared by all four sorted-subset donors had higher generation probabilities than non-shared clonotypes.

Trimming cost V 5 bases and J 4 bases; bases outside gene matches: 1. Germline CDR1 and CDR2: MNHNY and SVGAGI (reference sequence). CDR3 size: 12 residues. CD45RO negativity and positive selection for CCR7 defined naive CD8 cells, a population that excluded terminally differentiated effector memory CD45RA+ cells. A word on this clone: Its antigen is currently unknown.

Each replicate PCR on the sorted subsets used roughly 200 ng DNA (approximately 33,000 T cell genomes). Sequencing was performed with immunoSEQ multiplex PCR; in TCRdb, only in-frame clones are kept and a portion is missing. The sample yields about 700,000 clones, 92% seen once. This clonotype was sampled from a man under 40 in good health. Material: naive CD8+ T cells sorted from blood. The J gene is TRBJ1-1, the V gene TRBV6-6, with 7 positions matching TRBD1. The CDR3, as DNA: TGTGCCAGCAGTCCAGGGGGCACTGAAGCTTTCTTT. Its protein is CASSPGGTEAFF.